Below, one T cell receptor (beta chain) is given with its context. Its antigen is not yet known. No much larger clonotype is one base removed from it; base qualities were not supplied. The sample comes from a study of radiotherapy plus CTLA-4 blockade in lung cancer (dated by TCRdb to 2016 to 2018). In terms of the full investigation: Objective responses were observed in 15% to 20% of enrolled patients, and disease control was achieved in less than 35%.

CDR1 and CDR2, looked up from the germline V gene (reference sequence), are GTSNPN and SVGIG. V loses 5 bases of germline sequence and J loses 0 bases, and the interval between the two ends is 8 bases. The CDR3 has 13 amino acids, counting the end cysteine and phenylalanine. Only the CDR3 portion is preserved as DNA: 39 bases, with reading frame beginning at the first base. The study tested focal radiation therapy combined with CTLA-4 blockade (ipilimumab) in patients with chemo-refractory metastatic non-small-cell lung cancer. Study-level results and caveats: TCR clones derived from tumors expanded in peripheral blood after treatment with radiotherapy and ipilimumab. The strongest predictors of response were reported to be early dynamic shifts in blood T cell clones along with a rise in serum interferon-beta following radiation.

The library was generated by the immunoSEQ multiplex PCR assay. TCRdb stores this immuneACCESS table with in-frame sequences only. Part of the clones is absent; in the studies checked, under half of the shortfall reflects unresolved V genes, and no reason is known for the rest. Recorded for this sample are more than 95,000 clones; about four fifths of them occurred a single time. Jointly, the top ten make up about 5.2% of the sample. The sequence derives from a human donor with non-small cell lung cancer who had a partial response to radiotherapy plus ipilimumab. This receptor chain uses TRBV30 and TRBJ1-5; matching of 5 bases hints at TRBD1 as the D gene. The sequences come from peripheral blood, collected from a patient treated with radiotherapy plus ipilimumab. The CDR3 in this case is CAWQDNSNQPQHF. The DNA sequence is given as TGTGCCTGGCAGGACAATAGCAATCAGCCCCAGCATTTT.